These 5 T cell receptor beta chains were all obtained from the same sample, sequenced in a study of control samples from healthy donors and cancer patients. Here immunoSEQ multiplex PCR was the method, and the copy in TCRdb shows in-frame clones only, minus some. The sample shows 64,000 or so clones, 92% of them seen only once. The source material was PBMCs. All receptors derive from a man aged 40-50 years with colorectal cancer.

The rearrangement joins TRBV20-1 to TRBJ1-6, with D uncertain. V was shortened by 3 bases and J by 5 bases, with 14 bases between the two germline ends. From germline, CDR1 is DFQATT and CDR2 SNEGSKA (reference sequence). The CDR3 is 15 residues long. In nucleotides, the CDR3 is TGCAGTGCTAGTAGCAAACAAGCCAATAATTCACCCCTCCACTTT. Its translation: CSASSKQANNSPLHF.

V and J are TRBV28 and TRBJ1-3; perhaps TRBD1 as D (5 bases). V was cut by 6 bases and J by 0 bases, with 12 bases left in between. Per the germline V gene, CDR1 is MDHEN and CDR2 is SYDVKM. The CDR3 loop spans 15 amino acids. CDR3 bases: TGTGCCAGCAGCAGACAGCCAGTCTCTGGAAACACCATATATTTT. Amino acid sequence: CASSRQPVSGNTIYF.

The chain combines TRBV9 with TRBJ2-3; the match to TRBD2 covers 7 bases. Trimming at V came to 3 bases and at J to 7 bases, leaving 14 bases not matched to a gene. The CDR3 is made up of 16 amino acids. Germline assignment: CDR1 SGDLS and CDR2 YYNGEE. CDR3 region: CASSDQGLAEGHTQYF. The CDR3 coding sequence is TGTGCCAGCAGCGACCAAGGGCTAGCGGAGGGTCATACGCAGTATTTT.

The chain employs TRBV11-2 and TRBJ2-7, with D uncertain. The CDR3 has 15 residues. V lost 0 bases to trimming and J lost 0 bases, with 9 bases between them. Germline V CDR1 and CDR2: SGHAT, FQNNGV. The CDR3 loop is CASSLDRVFSYEQYF. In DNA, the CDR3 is TGTGCCAGCAGCTTAGATAGGGTGTTCTCCTACGAGCAGTACTTC.

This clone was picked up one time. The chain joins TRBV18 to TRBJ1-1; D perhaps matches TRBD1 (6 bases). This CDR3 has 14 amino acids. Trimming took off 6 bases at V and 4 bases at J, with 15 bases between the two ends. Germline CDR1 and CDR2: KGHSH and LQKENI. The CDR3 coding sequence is TGTGCCAGCTCTCTTTCAGGGGTGAGCACTGAAGCTTTCTTT. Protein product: CASSLSGVSTEAFF.